These 8 T cell receptor beta chains originate from one sample sequenced in a study of cytomegalovirus exposure and HLA in healthy donors. The repertoire was sequenced with immunoSEQ multiplex PCR; TCRdb's copy has only in-frame clones and lacks some. The top ten clones hold approximately 1% of a sample with around 300,000 clones, about 86% of them seen once. Sequencing input: PBMCs. The receptor source for this set is a woman aged 18-30 years in good health and CMV-seronegative.

The chain links TRBV9 to TRBJ2-2; 10 bases are a match to TRBD2. J gave up 3 bases and V 3 bases, and 2 bases lay outside the gene matches. Germline V CDR1 and CDR2: SGDLS, YYNGEE. This CDR3 has 15 amino acids. CDR3 nucleotides: TGTGCCAGCAGCGACCTAGCGGGGGACACCGGGGAGCTGTTTTTT. Translation: CASSDLAGDTGELFF. Filled out from reference TRBV9 and TRBJ2-2, the complete variable domain reads DSGVTQTPKHLITATGQRVTLRCSPRSGDLSVYWYQQSLDQGLQFLIQYYNGEERAKGNILERFSAQQFPDLHSELNLSSLELGDSALYFCASSDLAGDTGELFFGEGSRLTVL.

The chain couples TRBV11-2 to TRBJ2-7; D ambiguous. V lost 5 bases to trimming and J lost 2 bases, with 13 bases between them. The germline gives CDR1 SGHAT, CDR2 FQNNGV. The CDR3 runs to 14 residues. DNA for the CDR3: TGTGCCAGCAGCCCAGATAAGAGGACCTACGAGCAGTACTTC. Its protein is CASSPDKRTYEQYF. Based on the CDR3 plus reference TRBV11-2 and TRBJ2-7, the full variable domain is EAGVAQSPRYKIIEKRQSVAFWCNPISGHATLYWYQQILGQGPKLLIQFQNNGVVDDSQLPKDRFSAERLKGVDSTLKIQPAKLEDSAVYLCASSPDKRTYEQYFGPGTRLTVT.

The J gene is TRBJ1-4, the V gene TRBV27, with D unclear. The CDR3 runs to 13 residues. The germline V and J ends were trimmed by 3 bases and 10 bases, with 12 bases remaining between them. The germline V gene has CDR1 MNHEY and CDR2 SMNVEV (reference sequence). CDR3 sequence reads: CASSFRPGGKLFF. In DNA, the CDR3 is TGTGCCAGCAGTTTTCGCCCCGGTGGAAAACTGTTTTTT.

The gene calls are TRBV27 and TRBJ1-5; D might be TRBD1 (6 bases). Germline V lookup: CDR1 MNHEY, CDR2 SMNVEV (reference sequence). V was shortened by 6 bases and J by 7 bases, with 22 bases between the two germline ends. The CDR3 is made up of 16 amino acids. The CDR3 is CASSLSKGVGKQPQHF. The CDR3 DNA reads TGTGCCAGCAGCCTCTCTAAGGGGGTAGGTAAACAGCCCCAGCATTTT.

The rearrangement links TRBV11-3 to TRBJ2-3, with 7 bases lining up with TRBD2. The CDR3 consists of 17 residues. The germline V gene encodes CDR1 SGHNT and CDR2 YENEEA. V shed 5 bases, J shed 2 bases, and the junction held 13 bases outside the gene matches. The CDR3 loop reads CASSPQWSSGATDTQYF. The CDR3, as DNA: TGTGCCAGCAGCCCCCAATGGTCCAGCGGGGCCACAGATACGCAGTATTTT.

The chain couples TRBV6-5 to TRBJ1-1; no reliable D call. V lost 7 bases and J lost 3, with 15 bases in between. The CDR3 spans 14 residues. From germline, CDR1 is MNHEY and CDR2 SVGAGI. CDR3 nucleotide sequence: TGTGCCAGCACCGTACACGGCGAGGACACTGAAGCTTTCTTT. This encodes CASTVHGEDTEAFF.

The chain uses TRBV7-2 and TRBJ1-4, with a possible D match to TRBD1 (5 bases). There are 14 residues in the CDR3. Trimming shortened V by 3 bases and J by 8 bases, and 13 bases separated the two germline ends. The germline gives CDR1 SGHTA, CDR2 FQGNSA. CDR3 sequence: CASSLIQASEKLFF. The CDR3 DNA is TGTGCCAGCAGCTTGATACAGGCGTCCGAAAAACTGTTTTTT.

The rearrangement links TRBV9 to TRBJ2-3; D is unclear. The ends were cut back, 4 bases at V and 2 bases at J, with 17 bases in the middle. The CDR3 sequence is 16 residues long. Germline CDR1 and CDR2: SGDLS and YYNGEE. The CDR3 region is CASSRAESSITDTQYF. In DNA form, the CDR3 reads TGTGCCAGCAGCCGCGCGGAGAGTTCGATCACAGATACGCAGTATTTT.